These 22 T cell receptor beta chains share one sample of origin, sequenced in a study of human thymus T cells. In corrective heart surgery, resections were taken, and these provided the thymus tissue. Some clones are missing from TCRdb's copy, which holds only in-frame ones; the method was immunoSEQ multiplex PCR. The profile covers roughly 120,000 clones, with about 95% appearing a single time and less than 0.03% taken by the ten largest. The sequenced material came from thymus tissue. The receptors come from a boy in the first two years of life with a congenital heart defect but otherwise immunologically healthy.

This chain uses TRBV7-8 with TRBJ2-7; D might be TRBD2 (5 bases). CDR1 and CDR2 from the germline V gene are SGHVS and FQNEAQ. Trimming removed 1 base from V and 0 bases from J, with 10 bases in between. The CDR3 is made up of 15 amino acids. CDR3 loop: CASSLVGVSSYEQYF. The DNA for the CDR3 is TGTGCCAGCAGCTTAGTCGGGGTTAGCTCCTACGAGCAGTACTTC.

V and J are TRBV7-2 and TRBJ2-3, with D possibly TRBD1 on 5 matching bases. Germline CDR1 is SGHTA and CDR2 is FQGNSA. Trimming took 1 base from V and 0 from J, leaving 14 bases between them. This CDR3 contains 17 residues. The CDR3 coding sequence is TGTGCCAGCAGCTTAGGGGCAGGGTCGAGAAGCACAGATACGCAGTATTTT. It yields the protein CASSLGAGSRSTDTQYF.

The chain carries TRBV4-1 and TRBJ1-2; 8 bases match TRBD1. Germline trimming cut 0 bases from V and 6 bases from J; bases unmatched to any gene: 12. The CDR3 contains 17 residues. Germline lookup yields CDR1 MGHRA and CDR2 YSYEKL. The CDR3 protein is CASSQEGNTGGRHGYTF. CDR3 sequence (DNA): TGCGCCAGCAGCCAAGAGGGGAACACAGGGGGGAGGCATGGCTACACCTTC.

The chain uses TRBV4-2 and TRBJ2-2, with TRBD1 matching over 8 bases. This CDR3 is 20 amino acids long. The V gene's germline CDR1 is LGHNA and CDR2 YNFKEQ. Unmatched junction bases numbered 15, after V lost 0 bases and J lost 3 bases. The CDR3: CASSQENSGRGHGYTGELFF. CDR3 DNA sequence: TGTGCCAGCAGCCAAGAAAATAGTGGCAGGGGGCATGGTTACACCGGGGAGCTGTTTTTT.

V and J are TRBV7-9 and TRBJ1-6; 8 bases map to TRBD1. Trimming removed 7 bases from V and 8 bases from J; junction bases left unmatched: 7. Germline V lookup: CDR1 SEHNR, CDR2 FQNEAQ (reference sequence). This CDR3 has 14 residues. CDR3 sequence reads: CASTLGQGHSPLHF. The CDR3 DNA is TGTGCCAGCACCCTTGGACAGGGTCATTCACCCCTCCACTTT.

CDR3 coding DNA: TGTGCCTGGAGTGTTAGCACCGGGGAGCTGTTTTTT. This translates into CAWSVSTGELFF. The chain uses TRBV30 and TRBJ2-2; D remains ambiguous. The V gene's germline CDR1 is GTSNPN and CDR2 SVGIG (reference sequence). This CDR3 comprises 12 residues. Trimming took off 0 bases at V and 4 bases at J, with 3 bases between the two ends.

The chain joins TRBV5-1 to TRBJ2-5; a possible D gene is TRBD2 (5 bases). The germline gives CDR1 SGHRS, CDR2 YFSETQ. The CDR3 covers 16 residues. V was pared by 4 bases and J by 3 bases, with 19 bases between. The CDR3: CASSPGPLRGEETQYF. The CDR3 bases are TGCGCCAGCAGCCCCGGCCCACTCCGGGGAGAAGAGACCCAGTACTTC.

The chain uses TRBV5-6 and TRBJ1-1; D remains ambiguous. Trimming took off 0 bases at V and 2 bases at J, with 11 bases between the two ends. This CDR3 contains 15 residues. In germline, CDR1 is SGHDT, CDR2 YYEEEE. This CDR3 reads CASSLVGGPNTEAFF. CDR3 in DNA: TGTGCCAGCAGCTTGGTCGGCGGACCCAACACTGAAGCTTTCTTT.

This chain links TRBV5-8 with TRBJ1-1; D gene ambiguous. Germline assignment: CDR1 SGHTS and CDR2 YDEGEE. This CDR3 is built from 16 residues. V gave up 0 bases and J gave up 0 bases, with 12 bases separating them. CDR3 in DNA: TGTGCCAGCAGCTTGGGCCCGGTCCAATTGAACACTGAAGCTTTCTTT. Translated, it gives CASSLGPVQLNTEAFF.

This clone was observed a handful of times. CDR3 in DNA: TGCAGCGTTGAAGGCGCGGGGGGTGCCGGTAAAGACAATGAGCAGTTCTTC. This sequence encodes CSVEGAGGAGKDNEQFF. The V and J genes are TRBV29-1 and TRBJ2-1; TRBD2 matches 8 bases. Unmatched junction bases numbered 13, after V lost 1 base and J lost 5 bases. In germline, CDR1 is SQVTM, CDR2 ANQGSEA. The CDR3 sequence is 17 residues long.

V and J are TRBV27 and TRBJ2-7, with TRBD1 matching 9 bases. The CDR3 extends over 15 amino acids. Germline lookup yields CDR1 MNHEY and CDR2 SMNVEV (reference sequence). Trimming removed 0 bases from V and 4 bases from J; junction bases left unmatched: 4. The CDR3 here is CASSLSGQGSYEQYF. The DNA of the CDR3 is TGTGCCAGCAGTTTATCGGGACAGGGATCGTACGAGCAGTACTTC.

The V call is TRBV7-2, the J call TRBJ2-5, with 11 bases lining up with TRBD2. CDR1 and CDR2 (germline): SGHTA, FQGNSA. Trimming removed 3 bases from V and 3 bases from J; junction bases left unmatched: 0. The CDR3 length is 14 residues. CDR3 in amino acids: CASSLGLAEETQYF. Here the CDR3 DNA reads TGTGCCAGCAGCTTGGGACTAGCGGAAGAGACCCAGTACTTC. The complete variable domain, with remaining parts taken from reference TRBV7-2 and TRBJ2-5, reads GAGVSQSPSNKVTEKGKDVELRCDPISGHTALYWYRQSLGQGLEFLIYFQGNSAPDKSGLPSDRFSAERTGGSVSTLTIQRTQQEDSAVYLCASSLGLAEETQYFGPGTRLLVL.

This clone has just one count. This chain connects TRBV6-5 to TRBJ1-2; D call uncertain. V lost 2 bases and J lost 3, with 7 bases in between. CDR1 is MNHEY and CDR2 is SVGAGI in the germline V gene. CDR3 length: 13 amino acids. The CDR3 nucleotides read TGTGCCAGCAGTTACGAGGCCCACTATGGCTACACCTTC. This codes for CASSYEAHYGYTF.

The chain joins TRBV5-1 to TRBJ2-5; TRBD2 aligns across 14 bases. The CDR3 extends over 15 amino acids. CDR1 and CDR2 (germline): SGHRS, YFSETQ. V lost 4 bases, J lost 4 bases, and 3 bases stayed unmatched. The CDR3 nucleotides are TGCGCCAGCAGCGGAGGGACTAGCGGGAGAGAGACCCAGTACTTC. Amino acid sequence: CASSGGTSGRETQYF. Based on the CDR3 plus reference TRBV5-1 and TRBJ2-5, the full variable domain is KAGVTQTPRYLIKTRGQQVTLSCSPISGHRSVSWYQQTPGQGLQFLFEYFSETQRNKGNFPGRFSGRQFSNSRSEMNVSTLELGDSALYLCASSGGTSGRETQYFGPGTRLLVL.

This chain joins TRBV15 and TRBJ1-4; D is unclear. Germline lookup yields CDR1 LNHNV and CDR2 YYDKDF (reference sequence). This CDR3 comprises 20 residues. V was cut by 1 base and J by 0 bases, with 21 bases left in between. This CDR3 reads CATSRVRLEDRNPTNEKLFF. The CDR3 coding sequence is TGTGCCACCAGCAGAGTGAGACTTGAGGACCGTAATCCAACTAATGAAAAACTGTTTTTT.

The gene calls are TRBV5-1 and TRBJ2-3; D remains unclear. Deletions cut 6 bases from V and 0 bases from J, with 11 bases between. Germline V lookup: CDR1 SGHRS, CDR2 YFSETQ. The CDR3 totals 14 residues. The CDR3 region is CASTADSSTDTQYF. The CDR3 DNA is TGCGCCAGCACGGCGGATTCTAGCACAGATACGCAGTATTTT.

The J gene is TRBJ2-5, the V gene TRBV30; D may be TRBD2 (7 bases). Per germline, CDR1 GTSNPN and CDR2 SVGIG (reference sequence). This CDR3 is built from 14 residues. Trimming took 0 bases from V and 5 from J, leaving 13 bases between them. Here the CDR3 reads CAWSVIGGAETQYF. Written as DNA, the CDR3 is TGTGCCTGGAGTGTAATAGGGGGGGCCGAGACCCAGTACTTC.

The chain joins TRBV6-5 to TRBJ2-5; D is undetermined. Trimming cost V 2 bases and J 5 bases, with 9 bases left between them. The CDR3 consists of 13 residues. Per germline, CDR1 MNHEY and CDR2 SVGAGI. DNA for the CDR3: TGTGCCAGCAGTTACAATCCCGCGGAGACCCAGTACTTC. Protein: CASSYNPAETQYF.

This clone was seen just once. The chain uses TRBV5-6 and TRBJ2-7; no firm D call. The germline gives CDR1 SGHDT, CDR2 YYEEEE. The CDR3 runs to 12 residues. Trimming removed 7 bases at V and 2 bases at J, with 10 bases between. This chain's CDR3 is CASCGRTYEQYF. The CDR3 DNA reads as TGTGCCAGCTGTGGAAGAACCTACGAGCAGTACTTC.

The chain combines TRBV30 with TRBJ1-6; D not certain. Trimming removed 0 bases from V and 0 bases from J, with 6 bases in between. The CDR3 is 15 residues long. Germline values: CDR1 GTSNPN, CDR2 SVGIG (reference sequence). The CDR3 DNA reads as TGTGCCTGGAGTGTAGACATCTCCTATAATTCACCCCTCCACTTT. Amino acids: CAWSVDISYNSPLHF.

CDR3 amino acids: CASSVLGTSGANVLTF. CDR3 sequence (DNA): TGTGCCAGCAGCGTCCTAGGGACCTCTGGGGCCAACGTCCTGACTTTC. J is TRBJ2-6 and V is TRBV9, with D perhaps assigned TRBD1 or TRBD2 (5 bases each). The germline gives CDR1 SGDLS, CDR2 YYNGEE. There are 16 residues in the CDR3. Trimming cost V 2 bases and J 0 bases, with 9 bases left between them. Combining the CDR3 with reference TRBV9 and TRBJ2-6 gives the whole variable domain DSGVTQTPKHLITATGQRVTLRCSPRSGDLSVYWYQQSLDQGLQFLIQYYNGEERAKGNILERFSAQQFPDLHSELNLSSLELGDSALYFCASSVLGTSGANVLTFGAGSRLTVL.

The CDR3 sequence is CASSALAVPNQPQHF. CDR3 nucleotides: TGCGCCAGCAGCGCCCTCGCTGTACCCAATCAGCCCCAGCATTTT. This chain uses TRBV4-1 with TRBJ1-5; D gene unclear. Trimming cost V 5 bases and J 3 bases, with 14 bases left between them. This CDR3 comprises 15 residues. Germline V gene data show CDR1 as MGHRA and CDR2 as YSYEKL.